A selection of T cell receptor beta chains follows, all from one sample in a study of metastatic and nonmetastatic thyroid tumors. TCRdb redid the clone calls on the PCR reads using MiXCR. The data hold some 20,000 clones, with about a sixth observed a single time. Material: blood. Receptors originate from a female donor with papillary thyroid cancer or a benign thyroid nodule (not recorded which). Some clones in this sample may be carry-over from other donors' samples. Each CDR3 is given with its conserved first and last residue. The D gene is left open where the match is weak.

CDR3 length: 14
D gene: TRBD1
J gene: TRBJ1-1
V gene: TRBV20-1
CDR3 protein: CSAKTGTEPDEAFF

CDR3 length: 13
D gene: NA
J gene: TRBJ1-5
V gene: TRBV20-1
CDR3 protein: CSAHGTGIQPQHF

CDR3 length: 12
D gene: NA
J gene: TRBJ1-6
V gene: TRBV28
CDR3 protein: CASSLARSPLHF

CDR3 length: 17
D gene: TRBD2
J gene: TRBJ2-1
V gene: TRBV5-1
CDR3 protein: CASSRGEGLAGDGEQFF

CDR3 length: 13
D gene: TRBD1
J gene: TRBJ2-2
V gene: TRBV6-4
CDR3 protein: CASSSGGTGELFF

CDR3 length: 11
D gene: NA
J gene: TRBJ2-6
V gene: TRBV4-1
CDR3 protein: CASTGANVLTF

CDR3 length: 12
D gene: NA
J gene: TRBJ2-1
V gene: TRBV2
CDR3 protein: CASTQTGAGQFF

CDR3 length: 14
D gene: TRBD2
J gene: TRBJ2-5
V gene: TRBV6-5
CDR3 protein: CASSYSTGGETQYF

CDR3 length: 17
D gene: NA
J gene: TRBJ2-1
V gene: TRBV27
CDR3 protein: CASSSIHRLVQYNEQFF

CDR3 length: 16
D gene: TRBD2
J gene: TRBJ2-1
V gene: TRBV12-3/TRBV12-4
CDR3 protein: CASSPGLAGGYNEQFF

CDR3 length: 11
D gene: NA
J gene: TRBJ2-3
V gene: TRBV19
CDR3 protein: CATRSTDTQYF

CDR3 length: 14
D gene: NA
J gene: TRBJ2-7
V gene: TRBV27
CDR3 protein: CASSFTGKVYEQYF

CDR3 length: 16
D gene: TRBD2
J gene: TRBJ2-7
V gene: TRBV2
CDR3 protein: CASSEFGLAGSYEQYF

CDR3 length: 13
D gene: NA
J gene: TRBJ1-2
V gene: TRBV11-2
CDR3 protein: CASSRGLSYGYTF

CDR3 length: 14
D gene: NA
J gene: TRBJ2-1
V gene: TRBV6-1
CDR3 protein: CASTRDGTYNEQFF

CDR3 length: 15
D gene: TRBD1
J gene: TRBJ2-7
V gene: TRBV5-1
CDR3 protein: CASILDRTGPYEQYF

CDR3 length: 14
D gene: TRBD1
J gene: TRBJ2-7
V gene: TRBV29-1
CDR3 protein: CSVEYGTGGYEQYF

CDR3 length: 12
D gene: NA
J gene: TRBJ1-1
V gene: TRBV28
CDR3 protein: CACRSKNTEALF

CDR3 length: 16
D gene: TRBD1
J gene: TRBJ2-6
V gene: TRBV9
CDR3 protein: CASSRDRAAGANVLTF

CDR3 length: 14
D gene: NA
J gene: TRBJ2-3
V gene: TRBV10-3
CDR3 protein: CAIRREGPTDTQYF

CDR3 length: 18
D gene: TRBD1
J gene: TRBJ1-4
V gene: TRBV11-3
CDR3 protein: CASSLDGGQGELGEKLFF

CDR3 length: 13
D gene: TRBD1
J gene: TRBJ2-7
V gene: TRBV12-3/TRBV12-4
CDR3 protein: CVSIRDRDHEQYF

CDR3 length: 15
D gene: NA
J gene: TRBJ2-2
V gene: TRBV30
CDR3 protein: CAWRTFGGGTGELFF

CDR3 length: 15
D gene: NA
J gene: TRBJ1-2
V gene: TRBV14
CDR3 protein: CASSQGQVGSYGYTF

CDR3 length: 17
D gene: TRBD1
J gene: TRBJ1-2
V gene: TRBV27
CDR3 protein: CASSLGVGQVHHYGYTF

CDR3 length: 12
D gene: TRBD1
J gene: TRBJ2-7
V gene: TRBV6-2/TRBV6-3
CDR3 protein: CASSGQDYEQYF

CDR3 length: 17
D gene: TRBD2
J gene: TRBJ2-3
V gene: TRBV20-1
CDR3 protein: CSARDLGAASGTDTQYF

CDR3 length: 13
D gene: TRBD1
J gene: TRBJ2-7
V gene: TRBV20-1
CDR3 protein: CSAREGTADEQYF

CDR3 length: 14
D gene: TRBD1
J gene: TRBJ1-4
V gene: TRBV7-2
CDR3 protein: CASSYGTANEKLFF

CDR3 length: 12
D gene: NA
J gene: TRBJ2-2
V gene: TRBV6-9
CDR3 protein: CASSLGRGELFF

CDR3 length: 15
D gene: TRBD1
J gene: TRBJ1-1
V gene: TRBV11-2
CDR3 protein: CASSYGTGADTEAFF

CDR3 length: 15
D gene: NA
J gene: TRBJ2-1
V gene: TRBV27
CDR3 protein: CASSFRVGGASEQFF

CDR3 length: 15
D gene: NA
J gene: TRBJ2-7
V gene: TRBV20-1
CDR3 protein: CSARERGGGYYEQYF

CDR3 length: 15
D gene: NA
J gene: TRBJ1-2
V gene: TRBV7-9
CDR3 protein: CASSGRTILCYGYTF

CDR3 length: 18
D gene: NA
J gene: TRBJ2-7
V gene: TRBV18
CDR3 protein: CASSPRTAEVSGLGEQYF

CDR3 length: 13
D gene: NA
J gene: TRBJ2-7
V gene: TRBV6-6
CDR3 protein: CASSYGGGLGQYF

CDR3 length: 16
D gene: TRBD1
J gene: TRBJ1-6
V gene: TRBV20-1
CDR3 protein: CSARERSTGGGSPLHF

CDR3 length: 15
D gene: TRBD2
J gene: TRBJ2-1
V gene: TRBV5-1
CDR3 protein: CASSPTSGGAKEQFF

CDR3 length: 13
D gene: NA
J gene: TRBJ1-2
V gene: TRBV7-2
CDR3 protein: CASSLAGLGGDTF

CDR3 length: 15
D gene: NA
J gene: TRBJ2-7
V gene: TRBV2
CDR3 protein: CASSDPTTPPYEQYF

CDR3 length: 15
D gene: TRBD2
J gene: TRBJ2-3
V gene: TRBV19
CDR3 protein: CASNLAAGGSDTQYF

CDR3 length: 14
D gene: NA
J gene: TRBJ2-1
V gene: TRBV20-1
CDR3 protein: CSAPVSYAYNEQFF

CDR3 length: 14
D gene: TRBD1
J gene: TRBJ2-1
V gene: TRBV19
CDR3 protein: CATTPGQPRDEQFF

CDR3 length: 13
D gene: NA
J gene: TRBJ1-2
V gene: TRBV5-1
CDR3 protein: CASSSDMGNGYTF

CDR3 length: 14
D gene: NA
J gene: TRBJ1-1
V gene: TRBV7-9
CDR3 protein: CASSQRTANTEAFF

CDR3 length: 14
D gene: NA
J gene: TRBJ2-3
V gene: TRBV9
CDR3 protein: CASSMEGQTDTQYF

CDR3 length: 16
D gene: NA
J gene: TRBJ2-1
V gene: TRBV12-3/TRBV12-4
CDR3 protein: CASSLGGRRSYNEQFF

CDR3 length: 13
D gene: NA
J gene: TRBJ1-2
V gene: TRBV19
CDR3 protein: CASSTPGGYGYTF

CDR3 length: 15
D gene: NA
J gene: TRBJ1-5
V gene: TRBV4-1
CDR3 protein: CASSQVSGSNQPQHF

CDR3 length: 15
D gene: TRBD2
J gene: TRBJ2-1
V gene: TRBV20-1
CDR3 protein: CSAKPGLAVYNEQFF

CDR3 length: 15
D gene: NA
J gene: TRBJ2-3
V gene: TRBV4-1
CDR3 protein: CASSQGRGDTDTQYF

CDR3 length: 14
D gene: NA
J gene: TRBJ2-7
V gene: TRBV4-1
CDR3 protein: CASSFEGLSYEQYF

CDR3 length: 14
D gene: NA
J gene: TRBJ1-5
V gene: TRBV12-3/TRBV12-4
CDR3 protein: CASAPEGSNQPQHF

CDR3 length: 15
D gene: NA
J gene: TRBJ1-2
V gene: TRBV5-6
CDR3 protein: CASSLGPSSNYGYTF

CDR3 length: 14
D gene: NA
J gene: TRBJ2-1
V gene: TRBV11-2
CDR3 protein: CASSSLYSYNEQFF